This T cell receptor beta chain was recovered during a study of T-cell reconstitution after alpha-beta-depleted transplantation in children. A few counts support this clonotype. Its antigen is not known. Study-level findings and limits: Where some patients showed high TCRbeta diversity at day 60, it came from recipient T cells and thymic progenitors that had survived. Roughly two months post-transplant, alpha-beta T cells reportedly originated from several hundred graft clones that had expanded. When one year had passed after transplant, most T-cell counts and diversity came from newly produced T cells.

During its preparation, the TCRbeta library received unique molecular identifiers. TCRdb reanalysed the PCR reads using MiXCR and keeps one entry per CDR3 protein. The repertoire holds about 980,000 distinct CDR3 sequences, with under 30% as singletons. The TCR was taken from a boy under three years old who had a stem cell transplant for SCID, so the T cells may come from the graft donor. Sample: PBMCs, mostly from graft donor cells, taken 360 days after TCRalphabeta/CD19-depleted stem cell transplant.

CDR3 bases: TGCGCCAGCAGCGAAACAGGATTTCCCTACGAGCAGTACTTC. Translation: CASSETGFPYEQYF. This chain links TRBV5-1 with TRBJ2-7, with D possibly being TRBD1 (5 bases). CDR3 size: 14 residues. The germline V gene has CDR1 SGHRS and CDR2 YFSETQ. V lost 4 bases and J lost 2, with 13 bases in between. The variable domain in full, completed from reference TRBV5-1 and TRBJ2-7, reads KAGVTQTPRYLIKTRGQQVTLSCSPISGHRSVSWYQQTPGQGLQFLFEYFSETQRNKGNFPGRFSGRQFSNSRSEMNVSTLELGDSALYLCASSETGFPYEQYFGPGTRLTVT.